This T cell receptor (beta chain) appears in the sequencing data of a study of T cells of healthy individuals. One entry per CDR3 protein results from TCRdb running MiXCR on the 5' RACE reads. The table includes roughly 87,000 distinct CDR3 sequences, 17% detected once. This clonotype has a handful of counts. V lost 3 bases and J lost 1, with 10 bases in between. This CDR3 has 14 amino acids. CDR1 is SNHLY, CDR2 FYNNEI, per germline. The chain joins TRBV2 to TRBJ2-7; weak D call: TRBD2 (5 bases). The clonotype was recovered from a human donor in good health. The CDR3 reads CASSDPGWSYEQYF. DNA for the CDR3: TGTGCCAGCAGTGACCCGGGGTGGTCCTACGAGCAGTACTTC. The full variable domain, completed using reference TRBV2 and TRBJ2-7, is EPEVTQTPSHQVTQMGQEVILRCVPISNHLYFYWYRQILGQKVEFLVSFYNNEISEKSEIFDDQFSVERPDGSNFTLKIRSTKLEDSAMYFCASSDPGWSYEQYFGPGTRLTVT.